This entry lists 28 T cell receptor beta chains sequenced from one sample in a study of T cells expressing NK-cell markers. TCRdb reprocessed the 5' RACE reads and reports one entry per CDR3 protein, with no DNA. This sample's table reports roughly 450,000 distinct CDR3 sequences. Sequencing was carried out using blood T cells: a sorted CD56 or NKG2C T cell subset, CD4+ or CD8+ T cells, or bulk PBMC T cells (not recorded which). The receptors shown here come from a woman in her 50s in good health.

This chain links TRBV12-3 or TRBV12-4 with TRBJ2-1; there is no DNA to check the TCRdb D call of TRBD1. There are 14 residues in the CDR3. CDR3 region: CASKKGTDYNEQFF.

This sequence joins TRBV7-9 and TRBJ1-3. The germline V gene has CDR1 SEHNR and CDR2 FQNEAQ (reference sequence). This CDR3 region has 14 residues. CDR3 protein: CASSNRSSGNTIYF.

The CDR3 sequence: CASSLYRTREGDEQFF. The chain has TRBV7-9 and TRBJ2-1; absent DNA, TCRdb's TRBD2 call cannot be checked. The CDR3 extends over 16 amino acids. Germline assignment: CDR1 SEHNR and CDR2 FQNEAQ (reference sequence).

The J gene is TRBJ2-1, the V gene TRBV9; TCRdb calls TRBD2, which cannot be checked without DNA. CDR3 length equals 16 residues. Germline CDR1 SGDLS, CDR2 YYNGEE. The CDR3 sequence: CASSVGREGRLYEQFF.

The chain is built from TRBV18 and TRBJ1-1. The CDR3 consists of 14 residues. In germline, CDR1 is KGHSH, CDR2 LQKENI. CDR3 sequence reads: CASSPPVLDTEAFF.

The chain couples TRBV24-1 to TRBJ2-5; TCRdb's assignment of TRBD1 cannot be checked, as there is no DNA. The CDR3 has 18 residues. Looked up from germline, CDR1 is KGHDR and CDR2 is SFDVKD. The CDR3 here is CATSDPQGDRVWKETQYF.

The V call is TRBV7-9, the J call TRBJ2-4; there is no DNA to check the TCRdb D call of TRBD1. CDR3 size: 16 residues. Germline V CDR1 and CDR2: SEHNR, FQNEAQ (reference sequence). The CDR3 reads CASSLGHSKRENIQYF.

The rearrangement joins TRBV5-1 to TRBJ2-1; the TRBD1 assignment by TCRdb is unverifiable without DNA. The CDR3 loop spans 15 amino acids. Per germline, CDR1 SGHRS and CDR2 YFSETQ. CDR3 amino acids: CASSPTGRTYNEQFF.

V gene TRBV6-6 combines with J gene TRBJ1-2; TCRdb returns TRBD1, unconfirmable since there is no DNA. The CDR3 sequence is 13 residues long. Germline V gene sequence: CDR1 MNHNY, CDR2 SVGAGI (reference sequence). Here the CDR3 reads CASGLWGNYGYTF.

The V gene is TRBV24-1, the J gene TRBJ2-2; TCRdb gives TRBD1 as the D gene, but with no DNA this cannot be confirmed. This CDR3 has 17 amino acids. The germline gives CDR1 KGHDR, CDR2 SFDVKD. The CDR3 protein is CATSDSAGAENTGELFF.

This rearrangement joins TRBV7-3 to TRBJ2-1; without DNA, the TCRdb call of TRBD2 cannot be checked. This CDR3 comprises 16 residues. Germline loops: CDR1 SGHTA, CDR2 FQGTGA. The CDR3 spells CASSLSRGLPVNEQFF.

The chain has TRBV12-3 or TRBV12-4 and TRBJ2-3; TCRdb names TRBD2, which stays unverified in the absence of DNA. CDR3 length equals 17 residues. CDR3 loop: CASSPYRLAVSTDTQYF.

The chain employs TRBV20-1 and TRBJ1-1. The CDR3 has 14 residues. Germline-derived CDR1 and CDR2 are DFQATT and SNEGSKA (reference sequence). The CDR3 spells CSARDQGLNTEAFF.

The V gene is TRBV4-1, the J gene TRBJ1-1; TCRdb returns TRBD1, unconfirmable since there is no DNA. The CDR3 is made up of 14 amino acids. Germline V gene sequence: CDR1 MGHRA, CDR2 YSYEKL. The CDR3 spells CASSHLTVNTEAFF.

CDR3 sequence reads: CASSYKPPTARSGGETQYF. The chain uses TRBV6-2 or TRBV6-3 and TRBJ2-5; the TCRdb call, TRBD2, lacks DNA for checking. CDR3 length: 19 residues. From germline, CDR1 is MNHEY and CDR2 SVGEGT.

The chain recombines TRBV4-1 with TRBJ1-5; TCRdb returns TRBD1, unconfirmable since there is no DNA. The length of the CDR3 is 15 residues. CDR1 and CDR2 from the germline V gene are MGHRA and YSYEKL. CDR3 sequence: CASSHLAGNNQPQHF.

The CDR3 sequence is CASSLAVGRDGYTF. The chain couples TRBV5-1 to TRBJ1-2; the D call of TRBD1 rests on TCRdb alone, since no DNA is present to check it. CDR1 is SGHRS, CDR2 YFSETQ, per germline. CDR3 length: 14 amino acids.

J is TRBJ2-4 and V is TRBV5-5; the TRBD2 assignment by TCRdb is unverifiable without DNA. Germline CDR1 reads SGHKS; CDR2 reads YYEKEE (reference sequence). CDR3 size: 14 residues. The CDR3: CASRKGLAGDIQYF.

The J gene is TRBJ2-1, the V gene TRBV7-9; there is no DNA to check the TCRdb D call of TRBD1. The CDR3 loop spans 17 amino acids. The germline V gene has CDR1 SEHNR and CDR2 FQNEAQ (reference sequence). CDR3 sequence reads: CASSLTAFGLAPDEQFF.

V and J are TRBV20-1 and TRBJ1-5; there is no DNA to check the TCRdb D call of TRBD1. The CDR3 length is 15 residues. Germline V gene sequence: CDR1 DFQATT, CDR2 SNEGSKA (reference sequence). The CDR3 protein is CSARADRPYNQPQHF.

The chain couples TRBV9 to TRBJ2-2; TCRdb designates TRBD2, a call that cannot be tested without DNA. From germline, CDR1 is SGDLS and CDR2 YYNGEE. The CDR3 length is 18 residues. CDR3 residues: CASSVPTDLALNTGELFF. Full variable domain (outside the CDR3, taken from reference TRBV9 and TRBJ2-2): DSGVTQTPKHLITATGQRVTLRCSPRSGDLSVYWYQQSLDQGLQFLIQYYNGEERAKGNILERFSAQQFPDLHSELNLSSLELGDSALYFCASSVPTDLALNTGELFFGEGSRLTVL.

The V and J genes are TRBV20-1 and TRBJ1-4; the TCRdb D gene call, TRBD1, has no DNA to confirm it. The CDR3 has 11 amino acids. Germline assignment: CDR1 DFQATT and CDR2 SNEGSKA (reference sequence). Here the CDR3 reads CSFAGGEKLFF.

The chain employs TRBV7-7 and TRBJ2-1; checking the TCRdb D call of TRBD2 is not possible without DNA. The V gene's germline CDR1 is SSHAT and CDR2 FNYEAQ (reference sequence). This CDR3 is built from 17 residues. This CDR3 is CASSLSGRSGSPTEQFF.

The chain uses TRBV11-2 and TRBJ2-1; TCRdb lists TRBD1, though no DNA is available to test this call. CDR1 is SGHAT, CDR2 FQNNGV, per germline. The CDR3 extends over 18 amino acids. The CDR3 is CASSLRWRGTEERNEQFF.

The chain is built from TRBV2 and TRBJ2-3; TCRdb picks TRBD2, but there is no DNA to check that call. The CDR3 runs 14 residues. Germline CDR1 SNHLY, CDR2 FYNNEI. The CDR3 region is CASSGLAGADTQYF.

V and J are TRBV3-1 and TRBJ2-3. Germline CDR1 is LGHDT and CDR2 is YNNKEL (reference sequence). CDR3 length: 15 residues. CDR3 amino acids: CASSLDRTSTDTQYF.

CDR3 amino acids: CASSQKAGGGSYNEQFF. The rearrangement joins TRBV4-2 to TRBJ2-1; no DNA is available, so the TRBD2 call from TCRdb remains unchecked. The CDR3 runs to 17 residues. The V gene's germline CDR1 is LGHNA and CDR2 YNFKEQ.

The chain combines TRBV20-1 with TRBJ1-5. This CDR3 has 14 residues. CDR1 is DFQATT, CDR2 SNEGSKA, per germline (reference sequence). CDR3 sequence reads: CSARATGRNQPQHF.